This TCR beta chain was retrieved from a study of T cells of healthy individuals. This clonotype came up a few times. TCRdb reanalysed the 5' RACE reads using MiXCR and keeps one entry per CDR3 protein. The sample records about 96,000 distinct CDR3 sequences, roughly 15% being singletons. This receptor was obtained from a human donor in good health.

CDR3 nucleotides: TGTGCCACCAGCGTCCGCACCAACCCAACTAATGAAAAACTGTTTTTT. The encoded protein is CATSVRTNPTNEKLFF. The chain couples TRBV15 to TRBJ1-4; D gene ambiguous. The germline V and J ends were trimmed by 5 bases and 0 bases, with 13 bases remaining between them. CDR1 LNHNV and CDR2 YYDKDF come from the germline V gene (reference sequence). The CDR3 loop spans 16 amino acids.